Each of the 26 T cell receptor beta chains below was sequenced from the same sample in a study of blood T cell repertoires in COVID-19. The protocol was immunoSEQ multiplex PCR, while the TCRdb copy is restricted to in-frame clones and leaves out a portion. The sample lists 80,000 to 90,000 clones, around 80% occurring once. The sample taken for sequencing was peripheral blood. All receptors come from a woman of 80 years or more with acute or convalescent COVID-19.

The chain has TRBV5-1 and TRBJ2-1; TRBD2 matches at 15 bases. CDR1 and CDR2 from the germline V gene are SGHRS and YFSETQ. The CDR3 is made up of 16 amino acids. V gave up 3 bases and J gave up 4 bases; unmatched junction bases: 2. The CDR3: CASSWGLAGGYNEQFF. CDR3 in DNA: TGCGCCAGCAGCTGGGGACTAGCGGGAGGTTACAATGAGCAGTTCTTC.

This clone was counted a single time. The CDR3 region is CASSLDGRKDNEQFF. In DNA, the CDR3 is TGTGCCAGCAGCTTGGACGGGAGAAAGGACAATGAGCAGTTCTTC. This chain joins TRBV5-4 and TRBJ2-1, with D possibly being TRBD2 (6 bases). This CDR3 contains 15 residues. V was clipped by 0 bases and J by 5 bases, with 12 bases between them. Germline V gene data show CDR1 as SGHNT and CDR2 as YYREEE (reference sequence). The complete variable domain, with remaining parts taken from reference TRBV5-4 and TRBJ2-1, reads ETGVTQSPTHLIKTRGQQVTLRCSSQSGHNTVSWYQQALGQGPQFIFQYYREEENGRGNFPPRFSGLQFPNYSSELNVNALELDDSALYLCASSLDGRKDNEQFFGPGTRLTVL.

In this sample, this clone turned up a few times. The rearrangement uses TRBV7-2 and TRBJ2-3; TRBD1 matches at 8 bases. CDR3 length equals 14 residues. The germline CDR1 and CDR2 sequences are SGHTA and FQGNSA. Trimming took 5 bases from V and 10 from J; bases not matched to a gene: 11. The chain's CDR3 is CASSPSAQGASQYF. DNA for the CDR3: TGTGCCAGCAGCCCCTCGGCGCAGGGGGCATCGCAGTATTTT.

The chain couples TRBV27 to TRBJ2-7, with a weak D call TRBD2 (5 bases). The CDR3 consists of 16 residues. V lost 5 bases, J lost 0 bases, and 17 bases lay in between. The V gene's germline CDR1 is MNHEY and CDR2 SMNVEV (reference sequence). The chain's CDR3 is CASSRQASPGSYEQYF. The CDR3 DNA reads TGTGCCAGCAGTCGGCAGGCTAGCCCGGGCTCCTACGAGCAGTACTTC.

This clone showed up just once. The chain joins TRBV2 to TRBJ2-2; D possibly corresponds to TRBD2 (5 bases). V lost 2 bases and J lost 5, with 9 bases in between. The CDR3 sequence is 14 residues long. Looked up from germline, CDR1 is SNHLY and CDR2 is FYNNEI. CDR3 in amino acids: CASSEIPGTGELFF. The CDR3 DNA sequence: TGTGCCAGCAGTGAAATCCCGGGGACCGGGGAGCTGTTTTTT. Filled out from reference TRBV2 and TRBJ2-2, the complete variable domain reads EPEVTQTPSHQVTQMGQEVILRCVPISNHLYFYWYRQILGQKVEFLVSFYNNEISEKSEIFDDQFSVERPDGSNFTLKIRSTKLEDSAMYFCASSEIPGTGELFFGEGSRLTVL.

The chain employs TRBV3-1 (or the pseudogene TRBV3-2) and TRBJ1-1; D gene ambiguous. The ends were cut back, 2 bases at V and 5 bases at J, with 9 bases in the middle. Germline-derived CDR1 and CDR2 are LGHDT and YNNKEL (reference sequence). The CDR3 consists of 13 residues. The CDR3 nucleotides read TGTGCCAGCAGCCAACGTAGTGGTACTGAAGCTTTCTTT. Protein product: CASSQRSGTEAFF.

The rearrangement joins TRBV5-4 to TRBJ1-1, with D perhaps matching TRBD1 (5 bases). The germline V gene encodes CDR1 SGHNT and CDR2 YYREEE (reference sequence). The CDR3 is 15 residues long. Trimming took off 0 bases at V and 0 bases at J, with 9 bases between the two ends. Here the CDR3 reads CASSLVGGMNTEAFF. The CDR3 DNA sequence: TGTGCCAGCAGCTTGGTGGGGGGTATGAACACTGAAGCTTTCTTT.

V usage is TRBV6-5 and J usage is TRBJ1-2; D might be TRBD1 (5 bases). Trimming took off 2 bases at V and 5 bases at J, with 9 bases between the two ends. This CDR3 is built from 13 residues. Germline values: CDR1 MNHEY, CDR2 SVGAGI. CDR3 sequence (DNA): TGTGCCAGCAGTTACGCTGACAGATATGGCTACACCTTC. Translating gives CASSYADRYGYTF.

The CDR3 is CASSLGGTAYSPLHF. The DNA of the CDR3 is TGTGCCAGCAGTTTAGGGGGGACAGCTTATTCACCCCTCCACTTT. V gene TRBV28 combines with J gene TRBJ1-6; 7 bases agree with TRBD1. The CDR3 sequence is 15 residues long. Trimming cost V 2 bases and J 8 bases; bases outside gene matches: 6. Germline V CDR1 and CDR2: MDHEN, SYDVKM.

This rearrangement joins TRBV11-2 to TRBJ2-2; possibly TRBD2 for D (6 bases). This CDR3 region has 15 residues. CDR1 and CDR2 (germline): SGHAT, FQNNGV. Deletions cut 2 bases from V and 1 base from J, with 8 bases between. The CDR3 DNA reads as TGTGCCAGCAGCTTATTCGGGAGGAACACCGGGGAGCTGTTTTTT. Protein: CASSLFGRNTGELFF.

The rearrangement joins TRBV18 to TRBJ2-7; unclear D gene. This CDR3 has 12 amino acids. V was trimmed by 6 bases and J by 2 bases, leaving 8 bases between them. The germline V gene has CDR1 KGHSH and CDR2 LQKENI. The CDR3 protein is CASSAPTYEQYF. CDR3 coding DNA: TGTGCCAGCTCGGCCCCGACCTACGAGCAGTACTTC.

The V and J genes are TRBV3-1 (or the pseudogene TRBV3-2) and TRBJ2-3; D is undetermined. The V end lost 3 bases, the J end lost 0 bases, and 7 bases lay between the germline ends. The germline V gene encodes CDR1 LGHDT and CDR2 YNNKEL (reference sequence). The CDR3 is 14 amino acids. The CDR3 region has the DNA TGTGCCAGCAGCCAGAGCGCTAGCACAGATACGCAGTATTTT. Translation gives CASSQSASTDTQYF.

The chain employs TRBV5-1 and TRBJ1-1; 8 bases match TRBD1. V lost 2 bases, J lost 3 bases, and 3 bases stayed unmatched. Per the germline V gene, CDR1 is SGHRS and CDR2 is YFSETQ. The CDR3 length is 14 residues. The CDR3 DNA sequence: TGCGCCAGCAGCTTTAACAGGGGGGACACTGAAGCTTTCTTT. Protein sequence: CASSFNRGDTEAFF. Supplemented by reference TRBV5-1 and TRBJ1-1, the full variable domain reads KAGVTQTPRYLIKTRGQQVTLSCSPISGHRSVSWYQQTPGQGLQFLFEYFSETQRNKGNFPGRFSGRQFSNSRSEMNVSTLELGDSALYLCASSFNRGDTEAFFGQGTRLTVV.

The chain recombines TRBV3-1 (or the pseudogene TRBV3-2) with TRBJ1-6; no clear D gene. The CDR3 runs 15 residues. Between the trimmed V and J ends, which lost 1 base and 7 bases, there was a span of 11 bases. Per germline, CDR1 LGHDT and CDR2 YNNKEL (reference sequence). The CDR3 region is CASSQGGGLNSPLHF. The CDR3 DNA reads TGTGCCAGCAGCCAAGGGGGAGGCTTGAATTCACCCCTCCACTTT.

The chain uses TRBV11-2 and TRBJ1-3; 8 bases fit TRBD1. After removal of 5 bases from V and 1 base from J, the junction contained 4 bases not matched to a gene. This CDR3 has 15 amino acids. Germline loops: CDR1 SGHAT, CDR2 FQNNGV. The CDR3 region is CASSQQGESGNTIYF. The CDR3 coding sequence is TGTGCCAGCAGCCAACAGGGGGAGTCTGGAAACACCATATATTTT.

The chain carries TRBV9 and TRBJ1-2, with TRBD1 matching over 8 bases. Per germline, CDR1 SGDLS and CDR2 YYNGEE. CDR3 length: 15 residues. The trim removed 4 bases at V and 1 base at J, leaving 6 bases unmatched. Here the CDR3 reads CASSPGTGLNYGYTF. As DNA, the CDR3 is TGTGCCAGCAGCCCCGGGACAGGACTTAACTATGGCTACACCTTC.

CDR3 nucleotide sequence: TGCGCCAGCAGCCAAGATTGGCAAGGAGTTGGCTCCTACAATGAGCAGTTCTTC. Encoded protein: CASSQDWQGVGSYNEQFF. V usage is TRBV4-1 and J usage is TRBJ2-1; D unclear. CDR3 length equals 18 residues. Germline CDR1 reads MGHRA; CDR2 reads YSYEKL. V gave up 0 bases and J gave up 0 bases, with 15 bases separating them.

The genes are TRBV5-4 and TRBJ1-2; D is possibly TRBD1 (5 bases). The CDR3 has 14 residues. Deletions cut 4 bases from V and 4 bases from J, with 14 bases between. The germline CDR1 and CDR2 sequences are SGHNT and YYREEE (reference sequence). In DNA, the CDR3 is TGTGCCAGCAGCCCAAGTGGGGGGGTCTATGGCTACACCTTC. Translating gives CASSPSGGVYGYTF.

The rearrangement links TRBV5-1 to TRBJ2-7; perhaps TRBD2 as D (5 bases). Germline loops: CDR1 SGHRS, CDR2 YFSETQ. Trimming left V 4 bases short and J 7 bases short, with 18 bases between. The CDR3 covers 14 residues. The CDR3 region has the DNA TGCGCCAGCAGCACCGGACTCGGCCCTGGGGAGCAGTACTTC. Protein sequence: CASSTGLGPGEQYF. The full variable domain, completed using reference TRBV5-1 and TRBJ2-7, is KAGVTQTPRYLIKTRGQQVTLSCSPISGHRSVSWYQQTPGQGLQFLFEYFSETQRNKGNFPGRFSGRQFSNSRSEMNVSTLELGDSALYLCASSTGLGPGEQYFGPGTRLTVT.

This clone was recorded once. This sequence joins TRBV6-4 and TRBJ2-1; 10 bases are shared with TRBD2. The CDR3 is 14 amino acids. The germline V gene has CDR1 MRHNA and CDR2 SNTAGT. V shed 2 bases and J 8 bases; nucleotides not matched to a gene: 3. The CDR3 nucleotides read TGTGCCAGCAGTGACCTAGCGGGGGTGGATGAGCAGTTCTTC. This sequence encodes CASSDLAGVDEQFF.

This chain uses TRBV6-4 with TRBJ2-2; TRBD1 aligns across 7 bases. Germline V lookup: CDR1 MRHNA, CDR2 SNTAGT. The J segment lost 4 bases and the V segment lost 6 bases, leaving 8 bases of the junction unmatched. CDR3 length equals 15 residues. For the CDR3, the DNA is TGTGCCAGCAGACCCGACAGGGTGAGCACCGGGGAGCTGTTTTTT. It encodes CASRPDRVSTGELFF.

This chain connects TRBV27 to TRBJ2-3; D is possibly TRBD2 (7 bases). The length of the CDR3 is 16 residues. V was clipped by 2 bases and J by 5 bases, with 17 bases between them. Germline values: CDR1 MNHEY, CDR2 SMNVEV (reference sequence). The CDR3: CASSLESGGAGDTQYF. CDR3 sequence (DNA): TGTGCCAGCAGTTTAGAATCGGGGGGCGCAGGAGATACGCAGTATTTT.

The V and J genes are TRBV19 and TRBJ1-5; a weak D match, TRBD1 (6 bases). The CDR3 has 13 amino acids. V was cut by 6 bases and J by 6 bases, with 12 bases left in between. Per the germline V gene, CDR1 is LNHDA and CDR2 is SQIVND (reference sequence). In DNA, the CDR3 is TGTGCCAGTAGAAAGGGAGGGGGTCAGCCCCAGCATTTT. Translated: CASRKGGGQPQHF.

The rearrangement uses TRBV28 and TRBJ1-2, with D uncertain. The CDR3 sequence is 16 residues long. The germline V gene has CDR1 MDHEN and CDR2 SYDVKM. Trimming took off 3 bases at V and 2 bases at J, with 16 bases between the two ends. CDR3 sequence reads: CASSFPRRAGNYGYTF. The CDR3 DNA reads as TGTGCCAGCAGTTTCCCCCGGAGGGCTGGGAACTATGGCTACACCTTC.

CDR3 in DNA: TGTGCCAGTAGTATGGCAGGAAAAAACTATGGCTACACCTTC. This codes for CASSMAGKNYGYTF. The chain couples TRBV19 to TRBJ1-2; unclear D gene. Trimming removed 3 bases from V and 2 bases from J, with 10 bases in between. This CDR3 has 14 residues. CDR1 LNHDA and CDR2 SQIVND come from the germline V gene (reference sequence).

This clone was observed a few times. The rearrangement links TRBV5-4 to TRBJ2-4; 12 bases line up with TRBD2. The J segment lost 2 bases and the V segment lost 4 bases, leaving 7 bases of the junction unmatched. The CDR3 has 17 residues. CDR1 is SGHNT and CDR2 is YYREEE in the germline V gene (reference sequence). The CDR3: CASSPSGRDWTKNIQYF. The CDR3 coding sequence is TGTGCCAGCAGCCCTAGCGGGAGGGACTGGACCAAAAACATTCAGTACTTC.